A selection of T cell receptor beta chains follows, all from one sample in a study of blood T cell repertoires in COVID-19. The method was immunoSEQ multiplex PCR; TCRdb's version includes in-frame clones alone and lacks a portion of them. This table has roughly 130,000 clones, 70% to 85% appearing once. The specimen was PBMCs or T cells enriched from blood (not recorded which). These receptor sequences come from a man aged 45 to 65 who had recovered from COVID-19. Each CDR3 is given with its conserved first and last residue. D genes are given only for firm matches. Not all rows give a size; the values are once, few, many and, for expanded clones, a class.

>TRBJ1-2|NA|TRBV21-1|NA
TGTGCCAGCAGCAAAGACGGAGGGTCTAACTATGGCTACACCTTC
CASSKDGGSNYGYTF
>TRBJ2-5|NA|TRBV24-1|NA
TGTGCCACCAGTGAACGGCAAGAGACCCAGTACTTC
CATSERQETQYF
>TRBJ1-3|NA|TRBV18|NA
TGTGCCAGCTCACCAAGGGGTGAGGTCTCTGGAAACACCATATATTTT
CASSPRGEVSGNTIYF
>TRBJ2-2|TRBD1|TRBV2|NA
TGTGCCAGCAGTGCTGAGGGGGCAGGGGCCGGGGAGCTGTTTTTT
CASSAEGAGAGELFF
>TRBJ1-2|NA|TRBV19|once
TGTGCCAGTAGTATCAACAGCTATGGCTACACCTTC
CASSINSYGYTF
>TRBJ2-7|TRBD1|TRBV14|NA
TGTGCCAGCAGCCAAGATCGTGGGACAGTCACCTACGAGCAGTACTTC
CASSQDRGTVTYEQYF
>TRBJ1-4|NA|TRBV9|medium-sized
TGTGCCAGCAGCGCAACAGGGATTATAGATGAAAAACTGTTTTTT
CASSATGIIDEKLFF
>TRBJ2-1|TRBD1|TRBV10-1|NA
TGCGCCAGCAGTGAGTCACCCCGGGACAGGGCCAATGAGCAGTTCTTC
CASSESPRDRANEQFF
>TRBJ2-6|NA|TRBV6-2/TRBV6-3|NA
TGTGCCAGCAACCCCTCCGGAGTTGGGGCCAACGTCCTGACTTTC
CASNPSGVGANVLTF
>TRBJ2-5|TRBD2|TRBV7-2|NA
TGTGCCAGCAGCTTAGTTGCGAGCGGGGGTCGCGAGACCCAGTACTTC
CASSLVASGGRETQYF
>TRBJ1-2|NA|TRBV7-9|NA
TGTGCCAGCAGTCCTACCTATGGCTACACCTTC
CASSPTYGYTF
>TRBJ2-5|TRBD2|TRBV7-9|NA
TGTGCCAGCAGCTTAGAAGCGGGAGCTAAGACCCAGTACTTC
CASSLEAGAKTQYF
>TRBJ1-2|TRBD1|TRBV5-4|NA
TGTGCCAGCAGCTGGGACAGGGCCTTCTATGGCTACACCTTC
CASSWDRAFYGYTF
>TRBJ1-4|NA|TRBV6-5|NA
TGTGCCAGCATTCAAGGGGGGGCTAATGAAAAACTGTTTTTT
CASIQGGANEKLFF
>TRBJ1-4|NA|TRBV9|NA
TGTGCCAGCAGCGCGCCAACAGGAATTGCAACTAATGAAAAACTGTTTTTT
CASSAPTGIATNEKLFF
>TRBJ2-3|TRBD2|TRBV7-2|NA
TGTGCCAGCAGCTTAAAGGCGGGGGGCACAGATACGCAGTATTTT
CASSLKAGGTDTQYF
>TRBJ2-3|TRBD2|TRBV7-2|NA
TGTGCCAGCAGCTTACGGCTAGCGGGGGGGAAGACAGATACGCAGTATTTT
CASSLRLAGGKTDTQYF
>TRBJ2-7|NA|TRBV28|NA
TGTGCCAGCAGTTCCCCTCCAGGGACCTACGAGCAGTACTTC
CASSSPPGTYEQYF
>TRBJ1-6|NA|TRBV12-3/TRBV12-4|NA
TGTGCCAGCAGTATCAGTAATTCACCCCTCCACTTT
CASSISNSPLHF
>TRBJ2-5|NA|TRBV12-3/TRBV12-4|NA
TGTGCCAGCAGTTTTCTGGCGGGAGAGACCCAGTACTTC
CASSFLAGETQYF
>TRBJ1-4|NA|TRBV2|NA
TGTGCCACAAGGCCCGGGTGGGATGAAAAACTGTTTTTT
CATRPGWDEKLFF
>TRBJ1-5|NA|TRBV2|NA
TGTGCCAGCGTTCCGGGGGGCGCAAATCAGCCCCAGCATTTT
CASVPGGANQPQHF
>TRBJ1-1|NA|TRBV11-1|NA
TGTGCCAGCAGCTTAGTTCCTACCGGGACAATCAGGGCTTTCTTT
CASSLVPTGTIRAFF
>TRBJ2-7|NA|TRBV11-2|NA
TGTGCCAGCAGCTTAGGGGGACAAATCTACGAGCAGTACTTC
CASSLGGQIYEQYF
>TRBJ2-2|NA|TRBV19|NA
TGTGCCAGTAGTACTGGGACATCGAACACCGGGGAGCTGTTTTTT
CASSTGTSNTGELFF